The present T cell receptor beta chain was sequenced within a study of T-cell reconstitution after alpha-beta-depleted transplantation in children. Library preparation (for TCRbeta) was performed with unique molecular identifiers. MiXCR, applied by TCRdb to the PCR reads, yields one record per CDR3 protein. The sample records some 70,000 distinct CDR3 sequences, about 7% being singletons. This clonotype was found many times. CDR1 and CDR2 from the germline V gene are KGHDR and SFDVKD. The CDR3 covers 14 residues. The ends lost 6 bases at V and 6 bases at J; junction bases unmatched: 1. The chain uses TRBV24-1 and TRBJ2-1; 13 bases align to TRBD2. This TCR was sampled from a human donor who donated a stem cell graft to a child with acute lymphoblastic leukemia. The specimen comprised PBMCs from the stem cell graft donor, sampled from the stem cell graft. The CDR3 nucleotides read TGTGCCACCAGTACTAGCGGGGGGGCCAATGAGCAGTTCTTC. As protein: CATSTSGGANEQFF.